The present TCR beta chain was sequenced within a study of blood T cell repertoires in COVID-19. Study summary: Sites across the United States, Italy and Spain contributed samples from acute and convalescent COVID-19. T cells, B-cell-depleted T cells, or PBMCs supplied cDNA or gDNA.

The CDR3 runs to 14 residues. The germline V gene encodes CDR1 KGHSH and CDR2 LQKENI. The J segment lost 2 bases and the V segment lost 8 bases, leaving 5 bases of the junction unmatched. In the original processing: Estimation of nucleated cell counts was performed using reference gene primer amplification. Measured with immunoSEQ multiplex PCR; TCRdb has only the in-frame clones, and not every one. V, J and clone size are those of that table, while D and trimming were read from the DNA. This table has 90,000 to 150,000 clones, roughly 80% appearing once. The sample was peripheral blood. The clonotype was recovered from a man aged 50 or older with acute or convalescent COVID-19. V gene TRBV18 combines with J gene TRBJ2-2; 7 bases line up with TRBD2. The CDR3 DNA reads TGTGCCAGCCTTAGCGGGTTTAACACCGGGGAGCTGTTTTTT. As protein: CASLSGFNTGELFF.